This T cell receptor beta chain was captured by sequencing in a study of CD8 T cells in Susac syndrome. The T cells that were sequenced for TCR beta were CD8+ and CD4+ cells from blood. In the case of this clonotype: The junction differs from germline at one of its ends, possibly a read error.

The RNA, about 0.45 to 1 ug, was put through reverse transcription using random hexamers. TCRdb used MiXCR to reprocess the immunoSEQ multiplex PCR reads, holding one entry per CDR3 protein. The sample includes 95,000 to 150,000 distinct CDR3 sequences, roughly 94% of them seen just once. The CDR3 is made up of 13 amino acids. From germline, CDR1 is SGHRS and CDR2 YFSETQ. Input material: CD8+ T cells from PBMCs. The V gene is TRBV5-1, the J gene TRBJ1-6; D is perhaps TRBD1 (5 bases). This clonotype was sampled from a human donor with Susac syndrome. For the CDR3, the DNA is TGCGCCAGCAGCTGGACCCCGGGACGGGAAAAAGACTTT. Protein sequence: CASSWTPGREKDF. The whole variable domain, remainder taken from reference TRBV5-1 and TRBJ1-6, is KAGVTQTPRYLIKTRGQQVTLSCSPISGHRSVSWYQQTPGQGLQFLFEYFSETQRNKGNFPGRFSGRQFSNSRSEMNVSTLELGDSALYLCASSWTPGREKDFGNGTRLTVT.